The rows below give T cell receptor beta chains drawn from one sample of a study of blood T cell repertoires in COVID-19. Here immunoSEQ multiplex PCR was the method, and the copy in TCRdb shows in-frame clones only, minus some. The profile shows 200,000 to 250,000 clones, roughly 80% of them singletons. Material: peripheral blood. These receptors came from a woman in her sixties or seventies with acute or convalescent COVID-19. CDR3s include the opening cysteine and the closing phenylalanine or tryptophan. The D gene is left open where the match is weak. Clone size is stated in some rows and not others, as once, few, many or a class when expanded.

clone size	D gene	V gene	J gene	CDR3 DNA	CDR3 protein
NA	NA	TRBV19	TRBJ2-7	TGTGCCAGTAGTATTGGGCAGGGGAACGAGCAGTACTTC	CASSIGQGNEQYF
NA	TRBD1	TRBV5-3	TRBJ2-7	TGTGCCAGAAGCTTCACAGGGGATGTTTACGAGCAGTACTTC	CARSFTGDVYEQYF
NA	TRBD1	TRBV2	TRBJ1-5	TGTGCCAGCAGTGAAATTACAGGGGCAGAGCCCCAGCATTTT	CASSEITGAEPQHF
NA	NA	TRBV24-1	TRBJ1-5	TGTGCCACCGCCCCCGCGGGTCCCAATCAGCCCCAGCATTTT	CATAPAGPNQPQHF
NA	NA	TRBV9	TRBJ2-1	TGTGCCAGCAGCGTAGCCCGGGTGCACAATGAGCAGTTCTTC	CASSVARVHNEQFF
NA	NA	TRBV4-2	TRBJ1-2	TGTGCCAGCAGCCAAGGACAGGACTATGGCTACACCTTC	CASSQGQDYGYTF
NA	NA	TRBV19	TRBJ2-2	TGTGCCAGTAGTATCGGAGGCACCGGGGAGCTGTTTTTT	CASSIGGTGELFF
NA	NA	TRBV19	TRBJ1-2	TGTGCCACCCACACCGGACAGCCCTATGGCTACACCTTC	CATHTGQPYGYTF
NA	TRBD1	TRBV24-1	TRBJ2-3	TGTGCCACCAGTGATCTCCCGGGACAGGGAGGAACAGATACGCAGTATTTT	CATSDLPGQGGTDTQYF
few	NA	TRBV5-1	TRBJ1-2	TGCGCCAGCAGATTTGACAGGCAGTCATCTGGCTACACCTTC	CASRFDRQSSGYTF
NA	NA	TRBV5-8	TRBJ1-2	TGTGCCAGCAGCTTGGGACCCGGCACAGGCTCGTATGGCTACACCTTC	CASSLGPGTGSYGYTF
NA	NA	TRBV3-1/TRBV3-2	TRBJ2-4	TGTGCCAGCAGCCAAGAGGGCCGGGGGACCAAAAACATTCAGTACTTC	CASSQEGRGTKNIQYF
few	TRBD1	TRBV6-5	TRBJ2-5	TGTGCCAGCAGCCGACAGGGGGTCCGGGAGACCCAGTACTTC	CASSRQGVRETQYF
NA	NA	TRBV5-5	TRBJ2-1	TGTGCCAGCAGGAGGACATCGAGCTCCTACAATGAGCAGTTCTTC	CASRRTSSSYNEQFF
once	NA	TRBV18	TRBJ2-2	TGTGCCAGCTCACCCGGACACGCGAACACCGGGGAGCTGTTTTTT	CASSPGHANTGELFF
NA	TRBD2	TRBV4-1	TRBJ2-5	TGCGCCAGCAGCGCCCCCGGGACTATCCAAGAGACCCAGTACTTC	CASSAPGTIQETQYF
NA	TRBD1	TRBV10-2	TRBJ2-1	TGCGCCACTACGGACAGGACCCGAACGAATGAGCAGTTCTTC	CATTDRTRTNEQFF
NA	TRBD1	TRBV5-1	TRBJ1-5	TGCGCCAGCAGCCAGACAGGGAATCAGCCCCAGCATTTT	CASSQTGNQPQHF
NA	NA	TRBV24-1	TRBJ2-2	TGTGCCACCAGTGATGGCGGGCACACCGGGGAGCTGTTTTTT	CATSDGGHTGELFF
NA	TRBD2	TRBV30	TRBJ2-3	TGTGCCTGGACCCCCCGCGGGTGGGCGGGGGTGCGGGATACGCAGTATTTT	CAWTPRGWAGVRDTQYF
NA	TRBD1	TRBV27	TRBJ1-1	TGTGCCAGCAGTCCAAGTCCCGGGACAGGGAACACTGAAGCTTTCTTT	CASSPSPGTGNTEAFF
NA	TRBD2	TRBV11-2	TRBJ2-3	TGTGCCAGCAGCTCCCGGGGGGAGGGGGATACGCAGTATTTT	CASSSRGEGDTQYF
NA	TRBD2	TRBV4-2	TRBJ2-3	TGTGCCAGCAGCCCCGCGGGACTAGCGGGGGGGACAGATACGCAGTATTTT	CASSPAGLAGGTDTQYF
NA	TRBD2	TRBV3-1/TRBV3-2	TRBJ2-5	TGTGCCAGCAGCCAAGGGTACGGGGGGAGACAAGAGACCCAGTACTTC	CASSQGYGGRQETQYF
few	TRBD1	TRBV18	TRBJ2-1	TGTGCCAGCTCACCCCAGGACAGGGGCTCCTACAATGAGCAGTTCTTC	CASSPQDRGSYNEQFF
NA	NA	TRBV7-3	TRBJ2-5	TGTGCCAGCAGCTTAGTTAGGGGCGAGACCCAGTACTTC	CASSLVRGETQYF
NA	NA	TRBV18	TRBJ2-2	TGTGCCAGCTCACCAGTCGAGTTCACCGGGGAGCTGTTTTTT	CASSPVEFTGELFF
NA	TRBD2	TRBV5-6	TRBJ2-3	TGTGCCAGCAGCACTCGTAGCGGGACGAGCACAGATACGCAGTATTTT	CASSTRSGTSTDTQYF
NA	NA	TRBV6-5	TRBJ2-1	TGTGCCAGCAGTTACTCGCGGGTATACAATGAGCAGTTCTTC	CASSYSRVYNEQFF
NA	TRBD1	TRBV30	TRBJ1-4	TGTGCCTGGAGGAAGACAGGGACTAATGAAAAACTGTTTTTT	CAWRKTGTNEKLFF
NA	NA	TRBV5-1	TRBJ1-1	TGCGCCAGCAGCCCCCCGGGGGGAGATGTGACTGAAGCTTTCTTT	CASSPPGGDVTEAFF
many	NA	TRBV7-9	TRBJ1-4	TGTGCCAGCAGCTTAGATCGTAATGAAAAACTGTTTTTT	CASSLDRNEKLFF
once	TRBD2	TRBV19	TRBJ2-2	TGTGCCAGTAACCCATCTCTTATCGGAGCGGGGGGCTCCGGCGGGGAGCTGTTTTTT	CASNPSLIGAGGSGGELFF
NA	TRBD1	TRBV5-8	TRBJ1-6	TGTGCCAGCAGACAGGACAGGGGCAATTCACCCCTCCACTTT	CASRQDRGNSPLHF
NA	NA	TRBV5-1	TRBJ2-7	TGCGCCAGCAGCTTGATCGGACAAGCCTACGAGCAGTACTTC	CASSLIGQAYEQYF
NA	TRBD1	TRBV6-5	TRBJ1-3	TGTGCCACCCTACAGGGGTATGGAAACACCATATATTTT	CATLQGYGNTIYF
NA	NA	TRBV4-1	TRBJ1-2	TGCGCCAGCAGCCAAGTTACGAGGGTTGATGGCTACACCTTC	CASSQVTRVDGYTF
NA	TRBD2	TRBV11-2	TRBJ2-2	TGTGCCAGCAGCTTATGGAGGGGTAGCGGGGGGAACACCGGGGAGCTGTTTTTT	CASSLWRGSGGNTGELFF
NA	NA	TRBV7-6	TRBJ2-2	TGTGCCAGCAGCATAACAGGGTTCGGGGAGCTGTTTTTT	CASSITGFGELFF
NA	NA	TRBV6-1	TRBJ1-1	TGTGCCAGCAGTGAACCCCCCGGTGCTGCTATGAACACTGAAGCTTTCTTT	CASSEPPGAAMNTEAFF
NA	NA	TRBV2	TRBJ2-3	TGTGCCAGCTCTCCAGGATCGCCGAGGGCAGATACGCAGTATTTT	CASSPGSPRADTQYF
NA	TRBD1	TRBV7-9	TRBJ2-1	TGTGCCAGCAGCTTCGAGGGGGCCAACTACAATGAGCAGTTCTTC	CASSFEGANYNEQFF
few	NA	TRBV3-1/TRBV3-2	TRBJ2-3	TGTGCCAGCAGCCAGCGGGGAAGCACAGATACGCAGTATTTT	CASSQRGSTDTQYF
few	TRBD1	TRBV5-1	TRBJ1-4	TGCGCCAGCAGCTTGGAGGGGGCAGAGGAAAAACTGTTTTTT	CASSLEGAEEKLFF
NA	TRBD2	TRBV7-9	TRBJ2-5	TGTGCCAGCAGCCCCGCCCTAGCGGGGAATTTCGAAGAGACCCAGTACTTC	CASSPALAGNFEETQYF
few	NA	TRBV12-5	TRBJ1-1	TGTGCTAGTGGTTTGGTACAGGCGGGGGCCACTGAAGCTTTCTTT	CASGLVQAGATEAFF
NA	NA	TRBV4-3	TRBJ1-6	TGCGCCAGCAGCCAAGTCGGGGGGGGTAATTCACCCCTCCACTTT	CASSQVGGGNSPLHF
NA	NA	TRBV10-2	TRBJ1-6	TGCGCCAGTCGACGAGACTGGATCTATAATTCACCCCTCCACTTT	CASRRDWIYNSPLHF
NA	TRBD2	TRBV7-8	TRBJ2-7	TGTGCCAGCAGCTTAAATCAGCGGGAACTATCGGGTGAGCAGTACTTC	CASSLNQRELSGEQYF
NA	NA	TRBV6-5	TRBJ2-5	TGTGCCAGCAGTCTACAGACCCTCCAAGAGACCCAGTACTTC	CASSLQTLQETQYF
NA	TRBD1	TRBV30	TRBJ1-2	TGTGCCTGGAATAGACAGGGGGCAGAAGGCTACACCTTC	CAWNRQGAEGYTF
NA	NA	TRBV21-1	TRBJ1-5	TGTGCCAGCAGCAATATAGAGTTTAAAAATCAGCCCCAGCATTTT	CASSNIEFKNQPQHF
once	TRBD1	TRBV5-1	TRBJ1-6	TGCGCCAGCAGCTTGGCGTTAGGGACAGAAGAAAATTCACCCCTCCACTTT	CASSLALGTEENSPLHF